Given below is one TCR beta chain in context. This clone was found once. Its antigen remains undetermined. No qualities accompany the bases; no much larger clone lies one base away. The CDR3 starts with the cysteine, ends with the phenylalanine, and has 17 residues. Only the CDR3 part of the read is kept: 51 bases, read in frame from the first base. The germline V gene encodes CDR1 MDHEN and CDR2 SYDVKM. Relative to germline, V is 1 base shorter and J is 2 bases shorter, with 14 bases between their ends. This specimen comes from a study of cytomegalovirus exposure and HLA in healthy donors (TCRdb year 2017). For the study in its entirety: According to a later analysis, one platform produced both the 110 or so validation repertoires and the 666 repertoires of the first cohort. To predict cytomegalovirus infection status, the study brought together high-throughput TCR immunosequencing, statistical association of individual TCRs with disease status, and machine learning. The aim of the study was to test whether cataloging public T cell receptors could identify signatures of past pathogen exposure. In addition to the first cohort of around 670 subjects, a separate validation cohort of 130 or so different subjects was used.

The full study reports these points: While some public TCRs were present in many individuals, most TCR sequences turned up only very rarely across donors. Of the cluster scores, about 94% were above 0 in a later analysis, which found that TCRs clustered in the first cohort also tended to co-occur in the 120 validation repertoires. It was suggested by the authors that the approach could potentially be generalized to other disease states and immunological phenotypes. A few of the identified cytomegalovirus-associated TCR beta chains were confirmed in vitro to be specific for cytomegalovirus antigens. A total of some 180 TCR beta chains were listed by the study as associated with cytomegalovirus. The classifier was reported to diagnose cytomegalovirus status with high specificity and sensitivity in both the original and validation cohorts. All 120 or so repertoires were used to score co-occurrence in the validation cohort in a later analysis, because that analysis had no HLA typing for the cohort.

The donors belonged to the validation cohort of approximately 130 subjects, which was separate from the approximately 700-subject first cohort. Library preparation was by the immunoSEQ multiplex PCR assay. On the study's bioinformatics: A statistical classification framework was built for diagnosing cytomegalovirus status from the catalog of TCR beta chain sequences. TCRdb retrieved this table from immuneACCESS and kept in-frame rearrangements only. Not all clones are present; in checked studies, unresolved V genes account for under half, and no reason is known for the remainder. For V, J and clone size, that table is used; D and trimming come from the DNA. Across this sample there are approximately 230,000 clones, with roughly 87% seen only once. The leading ten clones occupy approximately 12% of the sample.

The chain is made from TRBV28 and TRBJ2-2; the D gene is unclear. The sequence derives from a man aged 18-30 years in good health and CMV-seropositive. Sequenced material: PBMCs. The nucleotide sequence is TGTGCCAGCAGTTTATTTTTCGGCAGGCCAAACACCGGGGAGCTGTTTTTT. This gives the protein CASSLFFGRPNTGELFF.